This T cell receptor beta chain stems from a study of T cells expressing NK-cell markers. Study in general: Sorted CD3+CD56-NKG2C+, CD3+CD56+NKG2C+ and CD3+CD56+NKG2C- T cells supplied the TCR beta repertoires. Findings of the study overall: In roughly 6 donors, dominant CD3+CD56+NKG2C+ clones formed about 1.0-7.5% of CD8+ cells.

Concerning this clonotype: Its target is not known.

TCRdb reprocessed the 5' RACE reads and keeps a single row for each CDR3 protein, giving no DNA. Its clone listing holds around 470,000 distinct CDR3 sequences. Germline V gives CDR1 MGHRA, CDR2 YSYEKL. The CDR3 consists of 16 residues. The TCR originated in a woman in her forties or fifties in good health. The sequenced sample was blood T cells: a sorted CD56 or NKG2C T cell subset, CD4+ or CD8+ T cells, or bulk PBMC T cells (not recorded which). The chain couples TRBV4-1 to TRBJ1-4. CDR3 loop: CASSQPVSRRAGGLFF.